This T cell receptor (beta chain) comes out of a study of shared clonotypes between healthy human individuals. Across the study: A donor's plate count was three for CD4 naive and three for CD4 memory; CD8 naive had two and CD8 memory one.

Here immunoSEQ multiplex PCR was the method, and the copy in TCRdb shows in-frame clones only, minus some. The repertoire has a few million clones, approximately 96% of them found once; the top ten carry 0.1% to 0.15%. The V gene's germline CDR1 is SEHNR and CDR2 FQNEAQ (reference sequence). CDR3 size: 8 residues. The ends were cut back, 8 bases at V and 6 bases at J, with 1 base in the middle. A note on this clone: Its specificity is not known.

A CD45RA+ naive subset and a CD45RA-negative memory subset were split from CD4+ cells. Study findings and constraints: Between a few donors, naive CD4 clonotypes were shared at a level of around 4.8%. Non-shared clonotypes were found to have lower generation probabilities than the clonotypes that were shared by all four of the sorted-subset donors.

The material sequenced was naive CD4+ T cells sorted from blood. This sample's subset: CD45RA+ positively selected. V gene TRBV7-9 combines with J gene TRBJ1-2; D unclear. This TCR was sampled from a man between 18 and 35 years old in good health. Here the CDR3 reads CASDGYTF. CDR3 DNA sequence: TGTGCCAGCGATGGCTACACCTTC.